The rows below give T cell receptor beta chains drawn from one sample of a study of beta chain features in type 1 diabetes. Clones were sequenced by immunoSEQ multiplex PCR, and TCRdb holds only the in-frame ones, with some missing. The data contain a few hundred thousand clones, 25% to 30% of them seen just once; the ten biggest clones take up approximately 4%. Sequencing was performed on central memory CD4+ T cells from blood. The receptors here all came from a young man in good health. The CDR3 runs from the conserved cysteine through the conserved F or W.

TRBV6-4	TRBJ2-1	CALTERGANEQFF
TRBV28	TRBJ2-7	CASSFLEGQRYEQYF
TRBV7-2	TRBJ1-2	CASSTSGNHYGYTF
TRBV2	TRBJ2-7	CASLGTGTEYF
TRBV7-7	TRBJ1-2	CASSLGGFRGGGYTF
TRBV15	TRBJ2-3	CATSREASTGTDTQYF
TRBV19	TRBJ1-1	CASAGGRNTEAFF
TRBV25-1	TRBJ2-3	CASSALSSDTQYF
TRBV5-1	TRBJ2-1	CASSLNQGEQFF
TRBV5-1	TRBJ2-5	CASSRSLVGETQYF
TRBV14	TRBJ2-1	CASSRGLIYNEQFF
TRBV14	TRBJ1-6	CASSQAAPSPLHF